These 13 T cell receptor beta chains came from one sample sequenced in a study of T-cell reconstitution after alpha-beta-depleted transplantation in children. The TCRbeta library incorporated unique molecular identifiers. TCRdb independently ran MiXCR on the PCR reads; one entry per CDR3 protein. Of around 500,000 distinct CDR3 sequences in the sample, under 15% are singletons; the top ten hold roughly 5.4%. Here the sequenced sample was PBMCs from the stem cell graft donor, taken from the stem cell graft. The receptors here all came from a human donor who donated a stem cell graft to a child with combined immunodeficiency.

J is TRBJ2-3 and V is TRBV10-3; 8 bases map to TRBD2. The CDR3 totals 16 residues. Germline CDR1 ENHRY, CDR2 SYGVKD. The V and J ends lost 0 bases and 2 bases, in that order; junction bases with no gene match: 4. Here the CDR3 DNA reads TGTGCCATCAGTGAGTCGGCTAGCGGGTACACAGATACGCAGTATTTT. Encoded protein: CAISESASGYTDTQYF.

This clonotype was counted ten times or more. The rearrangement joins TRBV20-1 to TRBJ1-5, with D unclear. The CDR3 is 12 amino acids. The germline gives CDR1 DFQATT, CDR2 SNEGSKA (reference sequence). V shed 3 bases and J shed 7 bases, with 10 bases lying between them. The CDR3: CSASQAWQPQHF. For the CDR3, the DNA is TGCAGTGCTAGCCAGGCCTGGCAGCCCCAGCATTTT.

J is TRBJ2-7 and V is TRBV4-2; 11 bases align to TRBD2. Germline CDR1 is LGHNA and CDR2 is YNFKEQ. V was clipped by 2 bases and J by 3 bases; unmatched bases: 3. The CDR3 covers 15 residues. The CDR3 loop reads CASSQPGTSGYEQYF. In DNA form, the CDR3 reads TGTGCCAGCAGCCAACCCGGGACTAGCGGCTACGAGCAGTACTTC.

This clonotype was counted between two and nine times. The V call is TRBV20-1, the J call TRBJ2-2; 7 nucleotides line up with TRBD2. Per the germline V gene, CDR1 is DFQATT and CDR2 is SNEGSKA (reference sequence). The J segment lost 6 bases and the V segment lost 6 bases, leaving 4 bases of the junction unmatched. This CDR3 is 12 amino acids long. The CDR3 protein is CSAPGGAGELFF. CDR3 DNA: TGCAGTGCGCCTGGGGGGGCCGGGGAGCTGTTTTTT.

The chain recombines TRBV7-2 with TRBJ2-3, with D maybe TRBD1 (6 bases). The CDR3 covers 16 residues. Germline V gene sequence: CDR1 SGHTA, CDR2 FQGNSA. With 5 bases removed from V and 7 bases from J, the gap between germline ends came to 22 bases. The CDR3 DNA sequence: TGTGCCAGCAGCCCCGCAGGTACGGCAGGGGCATATACGCAGTATTTT. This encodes CASSPAGTAGAYTQYF.

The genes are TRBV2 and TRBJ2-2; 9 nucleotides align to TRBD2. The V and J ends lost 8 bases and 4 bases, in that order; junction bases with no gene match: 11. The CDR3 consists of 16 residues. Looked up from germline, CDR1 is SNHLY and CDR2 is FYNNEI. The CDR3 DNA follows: TGTGCCAGCTCTCTAATGACTAGCGGAGTCACCGGGGAGCTGTTTTTT. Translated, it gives CASSLMTSGVTGELFF. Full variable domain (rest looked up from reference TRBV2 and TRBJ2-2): EPEVTQTPSHQVTQMGQEVILRCVPISNHLYFYWYRQILGQKVEFLVSFYNNEISEKSEIFDDQFSVERPDGSNFTLKIRSTKLEDSAMYFCASSLMTSGVTGELFFGEGSRLTVL.

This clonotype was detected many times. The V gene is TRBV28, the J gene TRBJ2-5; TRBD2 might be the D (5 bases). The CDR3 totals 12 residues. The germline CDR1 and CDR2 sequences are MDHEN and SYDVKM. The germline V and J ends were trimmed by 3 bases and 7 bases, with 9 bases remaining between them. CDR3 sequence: CASSLAGGTQYF. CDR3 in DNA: TGTGCCAGCAGTTTGGCTGGAGGGACCCAGTACTTC.

The CDR3, as DNA: TGTGCCAGCAGCGTTTCGGGACGGGGGGACACTGAAGCTTTCTTT. It yields the protein CASSVSGRGDTEAFF. The rearrangement links TRBV9 to TRBJ1-1; D is perhaps TRBD1 (5 bases). CDR3 length equals 15 residues. The V end lost 2 bases, the J end lost 3 bases, and 14 bases lay between the germline ends. Germline V lookup: CDR1 SGDLS, CDR2 YYNGEE.

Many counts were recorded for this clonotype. Written as DNA, the CDR3 is TGTGCCAGCAGTCCCTCGACAGGGGACCAAGAGACCCAGTACTTC. Protein product: CASSPSTGDQETQYF. The chain uses TRBV12-3 or TRBV12-4 and TRBJ2-5, with TRBD1 identical over 8 bases. V shed 5 bases and J 0 bases; nucleotides not matched to a gene: 5. The CDR3 consists of 15 residues.

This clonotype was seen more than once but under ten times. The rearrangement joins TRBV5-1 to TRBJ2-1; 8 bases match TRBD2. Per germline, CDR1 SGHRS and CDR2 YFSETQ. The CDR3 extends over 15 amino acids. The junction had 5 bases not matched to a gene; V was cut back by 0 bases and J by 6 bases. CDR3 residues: CASSLVVGGANEQFF. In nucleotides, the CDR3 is TGCGCCAGCAGCTTGGTTGTCGGGGGGGCCAATGAGCAGTTCTTC.

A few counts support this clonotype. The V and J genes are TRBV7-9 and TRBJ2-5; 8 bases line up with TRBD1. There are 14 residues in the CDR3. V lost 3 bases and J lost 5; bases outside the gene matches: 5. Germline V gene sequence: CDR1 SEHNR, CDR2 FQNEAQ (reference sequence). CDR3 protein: CASSFIAGGETQYF. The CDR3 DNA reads TGTGCCAGCAGCTTTATCGCAGGGGGCGAGACCCAGTACTTC.

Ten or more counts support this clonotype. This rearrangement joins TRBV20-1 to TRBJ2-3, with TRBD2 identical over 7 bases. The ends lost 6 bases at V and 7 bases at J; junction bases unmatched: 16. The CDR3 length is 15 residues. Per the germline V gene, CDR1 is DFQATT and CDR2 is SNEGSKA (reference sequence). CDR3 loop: CSAPRYGRTTNTQYF. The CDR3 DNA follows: TGCAGTGCCCCGAGGTACGGGAGGACCACGAATACGCAGTATTTT.

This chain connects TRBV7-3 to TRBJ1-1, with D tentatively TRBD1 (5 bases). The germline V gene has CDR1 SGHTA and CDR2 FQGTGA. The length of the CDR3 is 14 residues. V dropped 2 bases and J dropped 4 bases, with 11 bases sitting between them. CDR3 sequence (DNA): TGTGCCAGCAGCTTACTCGGGGCTGCCACTGAAGCTTTCTTT. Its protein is CASSLLGAATEAFF.